This TCR beta chain was sequenced for a study of T cells after yellow fever vaccination. Germline CDR1 is SGHDT and CDR2 is YYEEEE. The ends lost 2 bases at V and 2 bases at J; junction bases unmatched: 4. This CDR3 is built from 15 residues. Conversion of TCR transcripts into cDNA relied on 5'RACE template switching, which added a universal primer site and UMIs. TCRdb processed the 5' RACE reads anew with MiXCR; each CDR3 protein has one entry. This table has 15,000 or so distinct CDR3 sequences, 7.3% appearing once. This clonotype was recorded many times. The sequence came from a man in his late teens or twenties who received the YFV17D yellow fever vaccine. The sample consisted of PBMCs, either bulk or a sorted T-cell subset (CD4+, CD8+, memory, or dextramer-sorted; not recorded which), taken on the day of the yellow fever booster vaccination. The chain combines TRBV5-6 with TRBJ2-1, with 7 bases lining up with TRBD1. CDR3 in amino acids: CASSFGDRAYNEQFF. The CDR3 bases are TGTGCCAGCAGCTTCGGCGACAGGGCCTACAATGAGCAGTTCTTC.